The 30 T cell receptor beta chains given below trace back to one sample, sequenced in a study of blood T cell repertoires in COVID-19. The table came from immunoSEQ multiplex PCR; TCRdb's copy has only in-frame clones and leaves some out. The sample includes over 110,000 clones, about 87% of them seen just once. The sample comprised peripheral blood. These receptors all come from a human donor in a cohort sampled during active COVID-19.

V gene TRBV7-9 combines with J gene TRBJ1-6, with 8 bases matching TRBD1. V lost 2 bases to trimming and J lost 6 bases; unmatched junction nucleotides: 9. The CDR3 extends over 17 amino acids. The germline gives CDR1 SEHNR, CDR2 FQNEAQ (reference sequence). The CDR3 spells CASSLQGAARPNSPLHF. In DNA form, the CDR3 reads TGTGCCAGCAGCTTACAGGGGGCGGCCAGGCCTAATTCACCCCTCCACTTT.

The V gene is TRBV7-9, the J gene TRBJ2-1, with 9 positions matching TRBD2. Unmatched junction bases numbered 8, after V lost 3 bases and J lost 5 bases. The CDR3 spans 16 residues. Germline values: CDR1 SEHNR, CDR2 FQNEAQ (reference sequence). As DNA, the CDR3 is TGTGCCAGCAGCTTTTCGAGCGGGGGGCTCAACAATGAGCAGTTCTTC. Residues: CASSFSSGGLNNEQFF.

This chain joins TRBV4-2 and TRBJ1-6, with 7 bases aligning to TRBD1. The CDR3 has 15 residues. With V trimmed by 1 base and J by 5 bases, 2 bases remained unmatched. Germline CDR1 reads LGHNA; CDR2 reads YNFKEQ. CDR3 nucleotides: TGTGCCAGCAGCCAAGGGACAGGAGATAATTCACCCCTCCACTTT. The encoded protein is CASSQGTGDNSPLHF.

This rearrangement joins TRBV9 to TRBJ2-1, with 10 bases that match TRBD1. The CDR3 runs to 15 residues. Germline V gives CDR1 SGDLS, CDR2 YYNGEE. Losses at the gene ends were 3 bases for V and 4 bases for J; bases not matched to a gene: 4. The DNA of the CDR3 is TGTGCCAGCAGCGAGACAGGGGGCCCTTACAATGAGCAGTTCTTC. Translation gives CASSETGGPYNEQFF.

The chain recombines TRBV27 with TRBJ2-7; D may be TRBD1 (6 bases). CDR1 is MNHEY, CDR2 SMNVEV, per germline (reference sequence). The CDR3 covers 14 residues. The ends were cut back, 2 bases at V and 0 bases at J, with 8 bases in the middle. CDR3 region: CASSLRDTSYEQYF. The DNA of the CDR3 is TGTGCCAGCAGTTTAAGGGACACCTCCTACGAGCAGTACTTC.

CDR3 sequence (DNA): TGTGCCATCAGTGAGCTCGGGACAGGGGTAAACACTGAAGCTTTCTTT. It encodes CAISELGTGVNTEAFF. This chain uses TRBV10-3 with TRBJ1-1, with TRBD1 matching 10 bases. The germline gives CDR1 ENHRY, CDR2 SYGVKD. Trimming cost V 2 bases and J 2 bases; bases outside gene matches: 5. CDR3 length: 16 residues.

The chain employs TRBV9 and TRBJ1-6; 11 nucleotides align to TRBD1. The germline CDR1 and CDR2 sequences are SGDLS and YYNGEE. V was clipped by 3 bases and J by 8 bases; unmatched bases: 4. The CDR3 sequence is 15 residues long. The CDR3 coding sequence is TGTGCCAGCAGCGACCGGACAGGGGGCCATTCACCCCTCCACTTT. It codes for CASSDRTGGHSPLHF.

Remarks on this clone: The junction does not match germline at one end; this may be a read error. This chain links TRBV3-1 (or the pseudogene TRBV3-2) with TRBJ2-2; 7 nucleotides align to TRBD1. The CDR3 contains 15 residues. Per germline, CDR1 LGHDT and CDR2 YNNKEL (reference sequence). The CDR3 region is CASSQDPQGIVGLVF. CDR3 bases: TGTGCCAGCAGCCAAGATCCACAGGGGATAGTGGGGCTGGTTTTT.

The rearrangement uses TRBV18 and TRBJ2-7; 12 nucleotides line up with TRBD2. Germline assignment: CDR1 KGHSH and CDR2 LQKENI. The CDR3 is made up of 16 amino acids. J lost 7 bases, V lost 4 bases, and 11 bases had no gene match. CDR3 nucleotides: TGTGCCAGCTCACAGCCCGGACTAGCGGGGCAGGGAGAGCAGTACTTC. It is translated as CASSQPGLAGQGEQYF.

This CDR3 reads CASSPRESYEQYF. DNA for the CDR3: TGTGCCAGCAGCCCCAGGGAATCCTACGAGCAGTACTTC. V and J are TRBV5-6 and TRBJ2-7; a possible D gene is TRBD1 (5 bases). Germline CDR1 is SGHDT and CDR2 is YYEEEE. CDR3 length: 13 residues. Trimming left V 4 bases short and J 1 base short, with 9 bases between.

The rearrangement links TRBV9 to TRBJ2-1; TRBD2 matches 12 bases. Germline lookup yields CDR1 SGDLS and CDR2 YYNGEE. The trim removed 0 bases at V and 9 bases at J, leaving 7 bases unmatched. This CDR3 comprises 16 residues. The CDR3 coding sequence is TGTGCCAGCAGCGTAGGAACTAGCGGGGGGAGGGGTGAGCAGTTCTTC. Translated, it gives CASSVGTSGGRGEQFF.

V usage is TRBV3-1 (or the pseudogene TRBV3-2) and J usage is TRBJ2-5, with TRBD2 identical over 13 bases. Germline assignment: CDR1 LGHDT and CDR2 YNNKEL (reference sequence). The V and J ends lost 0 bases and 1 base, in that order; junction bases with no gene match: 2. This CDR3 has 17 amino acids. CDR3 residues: CASSQDGLAGVQETQYF. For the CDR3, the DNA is TGTGCCAGCAGCCAAGACGGACTAGCGGGGGTCCAAGAGACCCAGTACTTC.

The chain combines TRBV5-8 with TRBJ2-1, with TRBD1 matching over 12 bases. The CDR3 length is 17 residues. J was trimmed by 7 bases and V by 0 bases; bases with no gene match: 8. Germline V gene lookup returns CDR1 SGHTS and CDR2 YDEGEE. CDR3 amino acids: CASSLAWGTGGLNEQFF. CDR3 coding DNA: TGTGCCAGCAGCTTGGCCTGGGGGACAGGGGGCCTTAATGAGCAGTTCTTC.

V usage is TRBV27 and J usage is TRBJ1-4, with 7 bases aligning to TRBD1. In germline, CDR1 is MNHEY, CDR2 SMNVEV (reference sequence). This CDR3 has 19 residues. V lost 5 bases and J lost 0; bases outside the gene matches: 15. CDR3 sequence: CASSRRTGGPGATNEKLFF. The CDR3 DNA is TGTGCCAGCAGTCGGCGGACAGGTGGGCCTGGAGCAACTAATGAAAAACTGTTTTTT.

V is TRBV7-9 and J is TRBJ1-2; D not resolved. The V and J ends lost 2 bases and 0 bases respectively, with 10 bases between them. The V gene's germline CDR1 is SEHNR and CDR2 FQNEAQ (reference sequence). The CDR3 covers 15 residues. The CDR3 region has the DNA TGTGCCAGCAGCTTACCGTTAGTATCTAACTATGGCTACACCTTC. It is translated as CASSLPLVSNYGYTF. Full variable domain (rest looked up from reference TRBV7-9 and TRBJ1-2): DTGVSQNPRHKITKRGQNVTFRCDPISEHNRLYWYRQTLGQGPEFLTYFQNEAQLEKSRLLSDRFSAERPKGSFSTLEIQRTEQGDSAMYLCASSLPLVSNYGYTFGSGTRLTVV.

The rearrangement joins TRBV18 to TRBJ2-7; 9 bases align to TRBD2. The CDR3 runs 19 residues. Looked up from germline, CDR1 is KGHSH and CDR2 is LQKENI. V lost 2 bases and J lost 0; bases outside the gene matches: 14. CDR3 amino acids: CASSPYPMTSGFSSYEQYF. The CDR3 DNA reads TGTGCCAGCTCACCATACCCCATGACTAGCGGCTTTAGCTCCTACGAGCAGTACTTC. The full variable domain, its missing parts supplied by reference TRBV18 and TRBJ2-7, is NAGVMQNPRHLVRRRGQEARLRCSPMKGHSHVYWYRQLPEEGLKFMVYLQKENIIDESGMPKERFSAEFPKEGPSILRIQQVVRGDSAAYFCASSPYPMTSGFSSYEQYFGPGTRLTVT.

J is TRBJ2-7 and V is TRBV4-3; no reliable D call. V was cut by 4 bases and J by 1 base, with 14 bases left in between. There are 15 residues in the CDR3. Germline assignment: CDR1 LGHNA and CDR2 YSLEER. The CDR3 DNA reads TGCGCCAGCAGCCTGGCGGCCCGCTCATCCTACGAGCAGTACTTC. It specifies CASSLAARSSYEQYF.

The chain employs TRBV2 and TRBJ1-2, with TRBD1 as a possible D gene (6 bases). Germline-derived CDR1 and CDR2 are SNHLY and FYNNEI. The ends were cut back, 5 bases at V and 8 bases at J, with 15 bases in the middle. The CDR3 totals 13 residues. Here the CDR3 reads CASSPQGPKGYTF. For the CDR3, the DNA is TGTGCCAGCAGTCCCCAGGGGCCTAAGGGCTACACCTTC.

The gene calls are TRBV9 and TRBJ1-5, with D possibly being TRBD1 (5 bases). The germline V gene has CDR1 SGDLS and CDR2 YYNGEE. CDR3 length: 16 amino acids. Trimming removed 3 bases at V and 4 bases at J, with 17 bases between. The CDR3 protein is CASSERGRHGNQPQHF. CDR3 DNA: TGTGCCAGCAGCGAAAGGGGCCGGCATGGGAATCAGCCCCAGCATTTT. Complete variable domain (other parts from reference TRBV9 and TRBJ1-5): DSGVTQTPKHLITATGQRVTLRCSPRSGDLSVYWYQQSLDQGLQFLIQYYNGEERAKGNILERFSAQQFPDLHSELNLSSLELGDSALYFCASSERGRHGNQPQHFGDGTRLSIL.

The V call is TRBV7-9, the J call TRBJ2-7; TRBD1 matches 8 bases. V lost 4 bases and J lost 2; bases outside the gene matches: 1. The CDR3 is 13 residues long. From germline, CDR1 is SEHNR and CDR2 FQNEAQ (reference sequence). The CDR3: CASSWTGTYEQYF. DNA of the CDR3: TGTGCCAGCAGCTGGACAGGGACCTACGAGCAGTACTTC.

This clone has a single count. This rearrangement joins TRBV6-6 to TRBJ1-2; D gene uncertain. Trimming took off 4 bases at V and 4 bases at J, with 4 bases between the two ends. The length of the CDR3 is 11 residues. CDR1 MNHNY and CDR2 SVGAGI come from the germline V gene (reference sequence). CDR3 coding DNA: TGTGCCAGCAGTTCCAGCTATGGCTACACCTTC. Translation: CASSSSYGYTF.

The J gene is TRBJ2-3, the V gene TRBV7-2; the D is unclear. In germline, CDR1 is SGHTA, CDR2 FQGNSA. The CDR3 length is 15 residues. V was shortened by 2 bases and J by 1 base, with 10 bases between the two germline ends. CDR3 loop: CASSLSVAGTDTQYF. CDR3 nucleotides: TGTGCCAGCAGCTTATCGGTAGCCGGCACAGATACGCAGTATTTT.

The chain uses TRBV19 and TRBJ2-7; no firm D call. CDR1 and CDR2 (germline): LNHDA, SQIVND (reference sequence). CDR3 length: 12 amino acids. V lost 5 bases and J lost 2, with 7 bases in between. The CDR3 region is CASSDNPYEQYF. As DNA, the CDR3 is TGTGCCAGTAGTGACAATCCCTACGAGCAGTACTTC.

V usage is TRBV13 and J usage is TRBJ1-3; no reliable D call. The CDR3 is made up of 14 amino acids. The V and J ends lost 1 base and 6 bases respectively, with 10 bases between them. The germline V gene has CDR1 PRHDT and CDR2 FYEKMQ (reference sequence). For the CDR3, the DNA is TGTGCCAGCAGCTTAGACCGGAGAACAAACACCATATATTTT. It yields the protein CASSLDRRTNTIYF.

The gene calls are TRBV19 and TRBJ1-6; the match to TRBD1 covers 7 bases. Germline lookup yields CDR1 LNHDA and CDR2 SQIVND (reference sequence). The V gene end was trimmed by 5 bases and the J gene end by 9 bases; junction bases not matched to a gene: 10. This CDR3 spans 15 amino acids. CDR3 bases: TGTGCCAGTAGTCCGAAGACAGGGAGTAGTTCACCCCTCCACTTT. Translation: CASSPKTGSSSPLHF.

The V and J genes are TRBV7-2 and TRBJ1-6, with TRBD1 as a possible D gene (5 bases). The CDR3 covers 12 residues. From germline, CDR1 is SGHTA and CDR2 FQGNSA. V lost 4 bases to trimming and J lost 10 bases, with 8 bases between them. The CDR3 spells CASSSDISPLHF. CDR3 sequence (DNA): TGTGCCAGCAGCTCGGACATATCACCCCTCCACTTT.

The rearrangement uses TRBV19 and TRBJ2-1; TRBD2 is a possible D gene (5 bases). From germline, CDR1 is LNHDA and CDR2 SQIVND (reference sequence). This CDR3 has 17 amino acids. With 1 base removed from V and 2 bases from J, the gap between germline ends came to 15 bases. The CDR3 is CASSIVEGRSTYNEQFF. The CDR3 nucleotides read TGTGCCAGTAGTATAGTTGAGGGAAGGAGTACCTACAATGAGCAGTTCTTC.

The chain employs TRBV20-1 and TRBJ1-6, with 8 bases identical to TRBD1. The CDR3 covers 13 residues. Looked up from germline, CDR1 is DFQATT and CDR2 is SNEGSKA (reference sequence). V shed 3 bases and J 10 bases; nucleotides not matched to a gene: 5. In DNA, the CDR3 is TGCAGTGCTAGTCAGGGGGCGGTGTCACCCCTCCACTTT. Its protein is CSASQGAVSPLHF.

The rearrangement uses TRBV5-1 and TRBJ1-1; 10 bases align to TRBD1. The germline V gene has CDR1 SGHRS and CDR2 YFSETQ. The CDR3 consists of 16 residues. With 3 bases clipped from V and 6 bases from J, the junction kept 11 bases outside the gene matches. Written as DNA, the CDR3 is TGCGCCAGCAGCTCTGACAGGGGGCAGATTATTGCTGAAGCTTTCTTT. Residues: CASSSDRGQIIAEAFF.

In DNA form, the CDR3 reads TGCGCCAGCAGCCAAGCAGGACTGCGGGCCTCCTATAATTCACCCCTCCACTTT. Its translation: CASSQAGLRASYNSPLHF. The chain joins TRBV4-1 to TRBJ1-6; D remains ambiguous. Germline loops: CDR1 MGHRA, CDR2 YSYEKL. The V end was cut by 1 base, the J end by 0 bases, with 13 bases between. This CDR3 comprises 18 residues.